Reported below is one T cell receptor (beta chain). This clone was recorded only once. It lacks a known antigen. Base qualities are not at hand, and no much larger clone is one base apart. V lost 2 bases and J lost 0 bases; the stretch between them is 13 bases long. Looking up the germline V gene yields CDR1 SGHRS and CDR2 YFSETQ. The CDR3, cysteine through phenylalanine, is 16 amino acids long. This entry keeps only the CDR3 DNA: 48 bases, framed from base 1. In total, about 650 healthy bone marrow donors made up the cohort. At the time of sampling, every cohort member was nominally healthy, though immune exposures that went unrecorded were likely present. The donor tested CMV seropositive and was one of the 289 seropositive cohort members. Every donor gave a peripheral blood sample, and the peripheral blood mononuclear cells from that sample were used for TCR beta sequencing. Genomic DNA extraction from the blood cell samples was performed with the Qiagen DNeasy Blood Extraction Kit.

The library was made by the immunoSEQ multiplex PCR assay. For the multiplex PCR, a mixture combining 60 forward primers for TCR Vbeta segments and 13 reverse primers for TCR Jbeta segments was used. A multiplex PCR assay on genomic DNA amplified the CDR3 region of rearranged TCR beta genes. Amplified TCR beta libraries were sequenced as 87-base-pair reads on the Illumina HiSeq System. In the paper's pipeline: A later analysis tallied 80 million to 95 million unique TCR beta chains across the 666 repertoires, and approximately 9.9 million of those chains were shared by two or more donors. A nearest-neighbor algorithm error-corrected the raw reads and collapsed the reads into unique sequences, merging closely related sequences to remove PCR and sequencing errors. To assign V, D and J gene segments, CDR3 sequences were aligned to IMGT reference sequences. For a sequence to be retained, at least a six-nucleotide match to both a V gene segment and a J gene segment was required. Rearrangements were classified as productive when the CDR3 lacked stop codons and remained in frame with V and J, and all other rearrangements were classified as non-productive. CDR3 was defined according to IMGT convention as the region running from the second conserved V-encoded cysteine to the conserved J-encoded phenylalanine. Sequences without an unambiguous match to a single V gene segment were excluded from the earlier analysis of about 640 of the donors. In an earlier analysis of almost 600 of the donors, a V segment was called functional when productive rearrangements were above 56.7%, and segregating when the standard deviation between donors exceeded 5%. To diagnose cytomegalovirus status from the catalog of TCR beta chain sequences, a statistical classification framework was built. In a later analysis, TCR nucleotide sequences were compared against IMGT/GENE-DB human TR gene sequences so that V and J genes could be assigned. A later analysis assigned CDR3 sequences and most-parsimonious VDJ recombination scenarios with the TCRdist pipeline. In a later analysis, each TCR beta chain was defined by its CDR3 amino acid sequence together with its V-gene family, and reads lacking a unique V-gene family were excluded. A later analysis removed several hundred highly shared, low-generation-probability nucleotide sequences to deal with suspected cross-contamination and a sequencing artifact. For each public chain, a later analysis derived a clonal expansion index from normalized ranks of inferred template counts within each repertoire. Generation probabilities in a later analysis came from a VDJ recombination model fitted to out-of-frame rearrangements, and those results were checked against IGoR. A later analysis scored TCR-TCR, TCR-HLA and TCR-CMV co-occurrence with hypergeometric tests, applying a repertoire-size bias correction to TCR pairs. A later analysis estimated false discovery rates by permuting HLA or CMV assignments 20 times. In a later analysis, co-occurring TCRs were grouped with DBSCAN, and TCRdist sequence similarity was added when clustering was performed within HLA-allele-positive subsets. Repertoires with fewer than 30,000 or more than 120,000 public chains were left out of co-occurrence clustering, as were a handful of repertoires with anomalous nucleotide sharing. The source is immuneACCESS, and TCRdb retained only in-frame sequences with V and J called. Part of the clones is not carried over; for the studies checked, unresolved V genes explain less than half of this, and the remainder is unexplained. V, J and clone size are those of that table, while D and trimming were read from the DNA. This sample comprises 110,000 or so clones, 60% to 80% of them detected only once. The ten largest clones take up about 8% of the sample.

The data were obtained in a study of cytomegalovirus exposure and HLA in healthy donors (dated by TCRdb to between 2016 and 2019). For context, the study as a whole: An earlier analysis of approximately 640 of the donors reported more than 250 Gb of sequence data and some 120 million unique TCR beta sequences from about 180 million T cells. An early release covering roughly 600 HLA-typed donors comprised about 300 gigabases of sequencing data and around 80 million unique TCR sequences. Of the 300 to 500 genotyped donors, roughly 80% were placed in the genetic ancestry cluster associated with self-reported Caucasian donors. The study aimed to test whether cataloging public T cell receptors could reveal signatures of past pathogen exposure. Using immunosequencing, the study profiled T cell repertoires from 666 subjects and related those repertoires to cytomegalovirus serostatus. In addition to the first cohort of 666 subjects, a separate validation cohort of 120 different subjects was used. To predict cytomegalovirus infection status, the study brought together high-throughput TCR immunosequencing, statistical association of individual TCRs with disease status, and machine learning. In a later analysis, previously published TCR beta repertoires from 550 to 750 donors were re-analyzed and high-resolution HLA genotyping was added so that TCR occurrence patterns could be studied. The later analysis used no new phenotypic data to find candidate immune exposures, relying instead on TCR beta sequences and their occurrence across donors. An earlier analysis of 587 of the donors used high-throughput TCR beta sequencing to judge whether each TCR beta V gene segment behaved as functional or pseudogenic. Alongside the repertoire data, information on donor age, sex, ethnicity and CMV serostatus was compiled. Genome-wide SNP genotypes for about 60% of the 666 donors were used in a later genetic analysis, which treated that subset as a discovery cohort. Every repertoire in the discovery cohort had been generated on one and the same sequencing platform. HLA typing included class I and class II loci at four-digit resolution. The number of donors typed differed by locus, with roughly 629-640 for A, B, C, DRB1 and DQB1, about 500 for DQA1, 600 to 610 for DPA1, and some 440 for DPB1. Because of strong linkage in the cohort, five DR-DQ haplotypes were treated as single units for association and clustering. Among roughly 370 genotyped donors of the cohort, an average of approximately 230,000 unique TCR beta nucleotide sequences were sequenced per donor, roughly a sixth of them non-productive. The paper's findings and limits, for the study overall: A later genetic analysis associated a missense DCLRE1C variant with V-gene and J-gene trimming of TCR beta chains, and an independent cohort replicated the association. In an earlier analysis of approximately 600 of the donors, most TCR beta V segments were observed in productive rearrangements about 90% or about 30% of the time, broadly matching IMGT annotations. Because counts were too low, around 17 rarely observed V segments, including chromosome 9 orphons, were left out of the earlier analysis of about 620 of the donors. Roughly uniform sequencing depth across donors was assumed in presence/absence analyses, although this assumption may not hold. In vitro tests confirmed that a few of the cytomegalovirus-associated TCR beta chains recognize cytomegalovirus antigens. Strong co-occurrence of HLA alleles, especially DR and DQ, made assigning TCR associations to individual alleles difficult. Only TCR beta chains were sequenced in this cohort, and the absence of alpha or paired-chain data limited detectable features. In a later analysis, 15,000 to 20,000 TCR beta sequences were associated with specific HLA alleles at a false discovery rate of 0.05. A further reported finding was that TCR beta sequences accurately predicted the HLA-A and HLA-B alleles for most subjects in the first cohort. It was suggested by the authors that the approach could potentially be generalized to other disease states and immunological phenotypes. Most TCR sequences were seen in very few donors, while some public TCRs were found in many individuals. According to a later analysis, TCR association rates differed among HLA loci, with DRB1 alleles showing the most associated TCRs and HLA-C alleles showing the fewest. The classifier was reported to diagnose cytomegalovirus status with high specificity and sensitivity in both the original and validation cohorts. The study listed approximately 150 TCR beta chains as associated with cytomegalovirus. A later genetic analysis reported fewer N-insertions in productive TCRs among donors in an Asian-associated ancestry cluster than the roughly 620-donor mean. Because some donors lacked HLA typing at each locus, the association tests relied only on the typed subset. According to a later analysis, most CMV-associated TCR beta chains appeared to be HLA-restricted, and the HLA associations seemed to be driven largely by CMV exposure. Correlated functional status among segregating V segments might reflect linkage disequilibrium, but an unknown experimental factor could not be ruled out. A later analysis reported that several top co-occurrence clusters appeared linked to parvovirus B19, influenza, CMV and Epstein-Barr virus. A cluster of highly shared sequence variants was judged likely to represent a technical artifact of the sequencing pipeline. Because the 87-base-pair reads could not distinguish some IMGT-functional V segments, including TRBV6-2 and TRBV6-3, those segments were excluded. For the cohort, immune exposure information was limited to CMV serostatus. Compared with equally common non-associated chains, HLA-associated TCR beta chains in a later analysis were more clonally expanded and had lower generation probabilities.

The specimen was PBMCs. The rearranged segments are TRBV5-1 and TRBJ2-3, and TRBD1 may be the D gene, going by 5 matching bases. This sequence originates from a man between 18 and 29 years old in good health and CMV-seropositive. The DNA sequence follows: TGCGCCAGCAGCTTCGACAGCGCCACTAGCACAGATACGCAGTATTTT. Its protein is CASSFDSATSTDTQYF.